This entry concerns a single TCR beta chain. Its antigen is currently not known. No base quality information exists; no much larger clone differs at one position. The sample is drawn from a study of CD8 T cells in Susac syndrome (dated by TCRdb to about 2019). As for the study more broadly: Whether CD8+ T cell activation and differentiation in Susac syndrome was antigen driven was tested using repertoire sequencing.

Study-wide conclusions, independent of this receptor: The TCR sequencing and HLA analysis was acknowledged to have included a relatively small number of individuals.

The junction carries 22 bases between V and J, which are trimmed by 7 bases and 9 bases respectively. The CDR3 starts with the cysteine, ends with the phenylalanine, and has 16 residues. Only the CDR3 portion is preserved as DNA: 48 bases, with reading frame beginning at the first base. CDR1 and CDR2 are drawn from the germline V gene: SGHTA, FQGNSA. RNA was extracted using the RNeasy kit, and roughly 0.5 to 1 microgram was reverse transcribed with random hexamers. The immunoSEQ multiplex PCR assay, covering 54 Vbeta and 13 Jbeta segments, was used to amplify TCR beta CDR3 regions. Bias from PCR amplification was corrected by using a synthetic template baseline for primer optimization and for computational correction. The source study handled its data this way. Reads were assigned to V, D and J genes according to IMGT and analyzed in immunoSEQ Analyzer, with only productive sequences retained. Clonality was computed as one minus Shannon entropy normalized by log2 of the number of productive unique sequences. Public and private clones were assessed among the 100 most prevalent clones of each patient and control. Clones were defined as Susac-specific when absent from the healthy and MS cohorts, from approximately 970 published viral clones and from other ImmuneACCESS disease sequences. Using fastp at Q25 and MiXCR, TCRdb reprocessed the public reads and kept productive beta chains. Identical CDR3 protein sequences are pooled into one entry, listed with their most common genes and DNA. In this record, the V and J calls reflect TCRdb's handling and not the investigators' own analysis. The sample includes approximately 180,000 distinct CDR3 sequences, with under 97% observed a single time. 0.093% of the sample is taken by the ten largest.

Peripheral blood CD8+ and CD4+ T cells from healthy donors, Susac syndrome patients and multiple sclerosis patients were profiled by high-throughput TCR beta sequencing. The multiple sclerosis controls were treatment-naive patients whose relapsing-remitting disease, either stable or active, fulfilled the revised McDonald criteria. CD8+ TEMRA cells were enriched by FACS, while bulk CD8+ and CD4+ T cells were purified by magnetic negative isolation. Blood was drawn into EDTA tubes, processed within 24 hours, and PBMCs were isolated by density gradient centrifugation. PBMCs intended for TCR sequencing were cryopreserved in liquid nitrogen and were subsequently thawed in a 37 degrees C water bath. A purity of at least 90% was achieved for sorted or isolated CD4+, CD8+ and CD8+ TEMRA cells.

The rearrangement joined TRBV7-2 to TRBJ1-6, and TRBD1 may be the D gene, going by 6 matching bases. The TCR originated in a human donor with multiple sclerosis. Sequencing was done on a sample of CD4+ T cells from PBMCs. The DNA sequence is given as TGTGCCAGCAACCAGGGTCCGCAGGGGAGGAGTTCACCCCTCCACTTT. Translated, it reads CASNQGPQGRSSPLHF.